This TCR beta chain was identified during a study of T cell responses to AZD1222 COVID-19 vaccine. This CDR3 contains 15 residues. Germline-derived CDR1 and CDR2 are MDHEN and SYDVKM. V lost 6 bases and J lost 7; bases outside the gene matches: 9. TCRdb's copy holds only in-frame clones and misses some; the assay was immunoSEQ multiplex PCR. The sample yields about 200,000 clones, approximately 91% seen once. This chain connects TRBV28 to TRBJ2-1; 10 nucleotides line up with TRBD1. The sequenced sample was peripheral blood, obtained 28 days after the second AZD1222 dose. The clonotype comes from an adult who received the AZD1222 COVID-19 vaccine. The CDR3 sequence is CASRKGDRGRNEQFF. For the CDR3, the DNA is TGTGCCAGCAGGAAGGGGGACAGGGGTAGAAATGAGCAGTTCTTC.